The 14 T cell receptor beta chains presented below share a single source sample, sequenced in a study of cytomegalovirus exposure and HLA in healthy donors. A multiplex PCR was run with 60 Vbeta primers and 13 Jbeta primers. The table came from immunoSEQ multiplex PCR; TCRdb's copy has only in-frame clones and leaves some out. The data show 200,000 to 250,000 clones, 80% to 90% seen once. The source material was PBMCs. These receptor sequences come from a man under 40 in good health and CMV-seronegative.

Concerning this clone itself: Other nucleotide sequences in the sample specify the same CDR3. The rearrangement links TRBV16 to TRBJ1-2; D may be TRBD1 (6 bases). CDR3 length equals 15 residues. Germline lookup yields CDR1 KGHSY and CDR2 FQNENV. Trimming shortened V by 4 bases and J by 8 bases, and 20 bases separated the two germline ends. The CDR3 DNA follows: TGTGCCAGCAGCCTTCCCCTTCTCAGGGGTGGAGGCTACACCTTC. Encoded protein: CASSLPLLRGGGYTF.

This chain connects TRBV28 to TRBJ2-7; possible D gene TRBD1, 5 bases. The CDR3 extends over 13 amino acids. Germline CDR1 is MDHEN and CDR2 is SYDVKM. The V gene lost 4 bases and the J gene lost 3 bases, with 10 bases spanning the gap. This CDR3 reads CASSYSGFYEQYF. CDR3 nucleotides: TGTGCCAGCAGTTATTCAGGGTTCTACGAGCAGTACTTC.

The genes are TRBV27 and TRBJ2-5, with D maybe TRBD2 (7 bases). Per germline, CDR1 MNHEY and CDR2 SMNVEV (reference sequence). The CDR3 contains 14 residues. V lost 2 bases to trimming and J lost 7 bases, with 14 bases between them. CDR3 region: CASSLRGRDGTQYF. The DNA of the CDR3 is TGTGCCAGCAGTTTAAGGGGGAGGGACGGGACCCAGTACTTC.

This chain links TRBV27 with TRBJ2-7, with TRBD1 as a possible D gene (6 bases). In germline, CDR1 is MNHEY, CDR2 SMNVEV (reference sequence). Trimming cost V 3 bases and J 1 base, with 10 bases left between them. The length of the CDR3 is 14 residues. The CDR3 nucleotides are TGTGCCAGCAGTTTTTCGACAGGATCCTACGAGCAGTACTTC. Protein product: CASSFSTGSYEQYF.

The chain links TRBV5-1 to TRBJ2-4; tentative D call: TRBD2 (6 bases). Germline V CDR1 and CDR2: SGHRS, YFSETQ. The CDR3 consists of 17 residues. Trimming removed 1 base at V and 0 bases at J, with 14 bases between. In nucleotides, the CDR3 is TGCGCCAGCAGCTTGCACCCGGGACTTCTAGCCAAAAACATTCAGTACTTC. This encodes CASSLHPGLLAKNIQYF.

Notes on this clone: The junction departs from germline at one end; a sequencing error may be responsible. V is TRBV7-7 and J is TRBJ1-4; D gene unclear. Germline lookup yields CDR1 SSHAT and CDR2 FNYEAQ (reference sequence). There are 14 residues in the CDR3. The CDR3 spells CASSLPPANEKLFF. In DNA, the CDR3 is TGTGCTAGCAGCTTACCTCCGGCTAATGAAAAACTGTTTTTT.

V usage is TRBV27 and J usage is TRBJ1-2; 7 bases are shared with TRBD1. The CDR3 loop spans 14 amino acids. V shed 4 bases and J 6 bases; nucleotides not matched to a gene: 8. Looked up from germline, CDR1 is MNHEY and CDR2 is SMNVEV (reference sequence). CDR3 residues: CASSSSQGSNGYTF. Here the CDR3 DNA reads TGTGCCAGCAGTTCCTCACAGGGGTCTAATGGCTACACCTTC.

The V and J genes are TRBV6-6 and TRBJ2-5, with TRBD1 identical over 9 bases. The assigned J gene may be wrong: the sequence end matches TRBJ2-7 better. The CDR3 loop spans 16 amino acids. Germline V lookup: CDR1 MNHNY, CDR2 SVGAGI (reference sequence). CDR3 sequence (DNA): TGTGCCAGCAGTTACTCGATCGGACAGGGGACCTACGAGCAGTACTTC. Translated, it gives CASSYSIGQGTYEQYF.

Here the CDR3 DNA reads TGTGCCAGCAGATCAGACAGAGTTTGGTACGAGCAGTACTTC. This sequence encodes CASRSDRVWYEQYF. The rearrangement links TRBV28 to TRBJ2-7; D is perhaps TRBD1 (5 bases). The V gene lost 6 bases and the J gene lost 4 bases, with 16 bases spanning the gap. Germline V gene data show CDR1 as MDHEN and CDR2 as SYDVKM. The length of the CDR3 is 14 residues. Looking up the rest from reference TRBV28 and TRBJ2-7 gives the full variable domain: DVKVTQSSRYLVKRTGEKVFLECVQDMDHENMFWYRQDPGLGLRLIYFSYDVKMKEKGDIPEGYSVSREKKERFSLILESASTNQTSMYLCASRSDRVWYEQYFGPGTRLTVT.

The count of this clone is one. This chain links TRBV18 with TRBJ1-2; D not resolved. Trimming took 3 bases from V and 6 from J, leaving 17 bases between them. There are 15 residues in the CDR3. Germline V gene data show CDR1 as KGHSH and CDR2 as LQKENI. The CDR3 sequence is CASSPVVSTGDGYTF. DNA for the CDR3: TGTGCCAGCTCACCCGTTGTTTCGACTGGAGATGGCTACACCTTC.

The chain links TRBV7-8 to TRBJ1-2; tentative D call: TRBD1 (5 bases). The germline gives CDR1 SGHVS, CDR2 FQNEAQ. The CDR3 runs 14 residues. Trimming cost V 3 bases and J 7 bases, with 15 bases left between them. The CDR3 protein is CASSLGHRGFGYTF. The CDR3, as DNA: TGTGCCAGCAGCTTGGGCCACCGGGGGTTTGGCTACACCTTC.

This clone showed up just a few times. The chain uses TRBV5-1 and TRBJ1-1; no clear D. Germline assignment: CDR1 SGHRS and CDR2 YFSETQ. V lost 0 bases to trimming and J lost 7 bases, with 4 bases between them. The CDR3 extends over 11 amino acids. The CDR3 protein is CASSLDGEAFF. Written as DNA, the CDR3 is TGCGCCAGCAGCTTGGACGGTGAAGCTTTCTTT.

The chain carries TRBV14 and TRBJ2-3; 9 bases map to TRBD2. The CDR3 length is 17 residues. The germline V gene encodes CDR1 SGHDN and CDR2 FVKESK. Trimming at V came to 0 bases and at J to 2 bases, leaving 6 bases not matched to a gene. Here the CDR3 DNA reads TGTGCCAGCAGCCAAGAGCTCCTAGCGGGGTACACAGATACGCAGTATTTT. This encodes CASSQELLAGYTDTQYF. Full variable domain (remainder filled in from reference TRBV14 and TRBJ2-3): EAGVTQFPSHSVIEKGQTVTLRCDPISGHDNLYWYRRVMGKEIKFLLHFVKESKQDESGMPNNRFLAERTGGTYSTLKVQPAELEDSGVYFCASSQELLAGYTDTQYFGPGTRLTVL.

The chain couples TRBV6-5 to TRBJ2-5, with 10 nucleotides matching TRBD2. The V and J ends lost 2 bases and 5 bases, in that order; junction bases with no gene match: 8. This CDR3 region has 16 residues. CDR1 and CDR2 from the germline V gene are MNHEY and SVGAGI. The CDR3 here is CASSYLSGGFDETQYF. The CDR3 DNA reads as TGTGCCAGCAGTTACCTTAGCGGGGGGTTTGACGAGACCCAGTACTTC.